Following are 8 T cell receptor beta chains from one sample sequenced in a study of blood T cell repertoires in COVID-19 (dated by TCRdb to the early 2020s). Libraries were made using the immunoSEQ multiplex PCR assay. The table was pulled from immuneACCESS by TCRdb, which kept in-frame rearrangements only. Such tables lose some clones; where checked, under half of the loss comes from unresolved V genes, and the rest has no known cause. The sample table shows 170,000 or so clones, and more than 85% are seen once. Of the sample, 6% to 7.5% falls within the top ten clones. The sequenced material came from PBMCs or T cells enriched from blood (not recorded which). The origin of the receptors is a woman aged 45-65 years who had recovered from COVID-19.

CDR3 coding DNA: TGTGCCAGCAGTTATAATAAGGGGGCGCCCGGGGAGCTGTTTTTT. Amino acids: CASSYNKGAPGELFF. The rearrangement joins TRBV6-5 to TRBJ2-2; 7 nucleotides agree with TRBD1. Germline V gene sequence: CDR1 MNHEY, CDR2 SVGAGI. Trimming removed 3 bases from V and 6 bases from J; junction bases left unmatched: 7. The CDR3 spans 15 residues.

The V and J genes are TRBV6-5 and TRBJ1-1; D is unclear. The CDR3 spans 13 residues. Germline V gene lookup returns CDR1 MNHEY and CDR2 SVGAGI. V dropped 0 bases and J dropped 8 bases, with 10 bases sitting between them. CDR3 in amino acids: CASSYSMVGEAFF. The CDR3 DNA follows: TGTGCCAGCAGTTACTCAATGGTGGGCGAAGCTTTCTTT.

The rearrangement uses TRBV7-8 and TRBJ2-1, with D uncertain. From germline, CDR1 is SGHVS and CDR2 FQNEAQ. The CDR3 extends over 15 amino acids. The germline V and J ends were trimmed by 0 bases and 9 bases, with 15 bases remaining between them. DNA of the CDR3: TGTGCCAGCAGCTTAGCGAGGTCCGGAGCTACTGAGCAGTTCTTC. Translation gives CASSLARSGATEQFF.

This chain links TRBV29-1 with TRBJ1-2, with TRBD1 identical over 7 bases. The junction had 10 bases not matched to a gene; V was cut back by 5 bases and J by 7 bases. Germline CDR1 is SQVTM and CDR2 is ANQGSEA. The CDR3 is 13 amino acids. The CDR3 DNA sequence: TGCAGCGTTTTGACGACAGGGCAAGGTGGCTACACCTTC. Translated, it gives CSVLTTGQGGYTF.

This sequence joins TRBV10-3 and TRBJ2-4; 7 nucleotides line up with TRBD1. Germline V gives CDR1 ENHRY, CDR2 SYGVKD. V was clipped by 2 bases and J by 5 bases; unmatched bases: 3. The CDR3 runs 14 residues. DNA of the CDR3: TGTGCCATCAGTGAGGTTGGGACAGAAAACATTCAGTACTTC. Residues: CAISEVGTENIQYF.

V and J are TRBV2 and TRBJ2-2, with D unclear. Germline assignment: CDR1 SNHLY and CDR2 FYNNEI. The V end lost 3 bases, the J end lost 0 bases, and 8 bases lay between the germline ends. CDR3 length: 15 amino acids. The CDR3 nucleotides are TGTGCCAGCAGTGACCCAAGCCCGAACACCGGGGAGCTGTTTTTT. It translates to CASSDPSPNTGELFF.

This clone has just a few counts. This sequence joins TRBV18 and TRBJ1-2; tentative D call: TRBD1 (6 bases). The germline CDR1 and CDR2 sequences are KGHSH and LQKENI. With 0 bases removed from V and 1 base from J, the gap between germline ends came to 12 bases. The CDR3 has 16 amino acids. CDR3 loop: CASSPPQGQYNYGYTF. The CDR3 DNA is TGTGCCAGCTCACCACCCCAGGGGCAGTATAACTATGGCTACACCTTC.

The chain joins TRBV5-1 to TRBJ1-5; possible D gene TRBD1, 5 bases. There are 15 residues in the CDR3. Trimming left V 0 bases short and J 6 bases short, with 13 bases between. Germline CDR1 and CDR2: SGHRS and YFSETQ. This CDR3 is CASSLDGQGIQPQHF. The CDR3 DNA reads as TGCGCCAGCAGCTTGGATGGACAAGGGATTCAGCCCCAGCATTTT. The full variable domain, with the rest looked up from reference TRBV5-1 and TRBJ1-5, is KAGVTQTPRYLIKTRGQQVTLSCSPISGHRSVSWYQQTPGQGLQFLFEYFSETQRNKGNFPGRFSGRQFSNSRSEMNVSTLELGDSALYLCASSLDGQGIQPQHFGDGTRLSIL.